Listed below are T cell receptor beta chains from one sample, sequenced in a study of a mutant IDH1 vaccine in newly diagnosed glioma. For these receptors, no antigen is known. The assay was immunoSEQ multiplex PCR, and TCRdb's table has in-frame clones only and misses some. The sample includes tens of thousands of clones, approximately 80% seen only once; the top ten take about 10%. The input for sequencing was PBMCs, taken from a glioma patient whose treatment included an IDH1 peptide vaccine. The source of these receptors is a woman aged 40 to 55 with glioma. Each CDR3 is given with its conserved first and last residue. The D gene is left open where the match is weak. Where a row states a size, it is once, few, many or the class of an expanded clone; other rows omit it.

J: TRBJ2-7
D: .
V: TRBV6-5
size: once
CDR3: CASSYGERYYEQYF
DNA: TGTGCCAGCAGTTACGGTGAGAGGTACTACGAGCAGTACTTC

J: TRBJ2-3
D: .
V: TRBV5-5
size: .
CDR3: CASSLYGTIADTQYF
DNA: TGTGCCAGCAGCTTGTATGGGACGATCGCAGATACGCAGTATTTT

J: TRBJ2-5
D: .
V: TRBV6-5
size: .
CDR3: CASSYVVDSWETQYF
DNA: TGTGCCAGCAGTTACGTAGTTGACTCCTGGGAGACCCAGTACTTC

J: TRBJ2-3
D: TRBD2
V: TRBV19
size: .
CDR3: CASSPLLAGGTDTQYF
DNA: TGTGCCAGTAGCCCCCTACTAGCGGGAGGCACAGATACGCAGTATTTT

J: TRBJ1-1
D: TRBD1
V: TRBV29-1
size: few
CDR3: CSATGGATAFF
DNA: TGCAGCGCCACAGGGGGCGCGACAGCTTTCTTT

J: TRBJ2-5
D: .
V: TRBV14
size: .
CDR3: CASSRTGGPQETQYF
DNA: TGTGCCAGCAGCCGTACTGGAGGGCCCCAAGAGACCCAGTACTTC

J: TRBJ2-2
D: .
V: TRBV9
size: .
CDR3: CASSVQADTGELFF
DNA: TGTGCCAGCAGCGTACAGGCCGACACCGGGGAGCTGTTTTTT

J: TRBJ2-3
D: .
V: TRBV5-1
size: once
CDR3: CASSLETLQGDTQYF
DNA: TGCGCCAGCAGCTTGGAAACACTTCAAGGAGATACGCAGTATTTT

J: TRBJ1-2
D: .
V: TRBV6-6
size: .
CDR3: CASSYGLDNYGYTF
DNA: TGTGCCAGCAGTTACGGGTTGGATAACTATGGCTACACCTTC

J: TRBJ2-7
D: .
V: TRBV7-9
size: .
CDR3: CASSLGESREQYF
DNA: TGTGCCAGCAGCTTGGGTGAGTCTCGCGAGCAGTACTTC

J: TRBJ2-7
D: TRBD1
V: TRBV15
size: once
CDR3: CATSRAGTGLNEQYF
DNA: TGTGCCACCAGCAGGGCCGGGACAGGGCTGAACGAGCAGTACTTC

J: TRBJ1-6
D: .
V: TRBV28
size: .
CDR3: CASLPGGDNSPLHF
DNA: TGTGCCAGCCTCCCCGGCGGAGATAATTCACCCCTCCACTTT

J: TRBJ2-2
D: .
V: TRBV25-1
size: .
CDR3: CASSFRAGTGELFF
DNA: TGTGCCAGCAGTTTTAGGGCTGGTACCGGGGAGCTGTTTTTT

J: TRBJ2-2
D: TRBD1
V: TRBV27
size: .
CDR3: CASSFIRTGGNTGELFF
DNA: TGTGCCAGCAGTTTTATCCGGACAGGGGGAAACACCGGGGAGCTGTTTTTT

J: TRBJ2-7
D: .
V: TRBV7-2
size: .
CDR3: CASSAGPGVHEQYF
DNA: TGTGCCAGCAGCGCCGGGCCGGGAGTCCACGAGCAGTACTTC

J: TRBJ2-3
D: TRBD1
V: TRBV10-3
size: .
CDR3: CAIGTGLTDTQYF
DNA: TGTGCCATTGGGACAGGCCTCACAGATACGCAGTATTTT

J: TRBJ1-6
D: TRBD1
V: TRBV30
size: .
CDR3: CAWRMTGDNSPLHF
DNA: TGTGCCTGGCGAATGACAGGGGACAATTCACCCCTCCACTTT

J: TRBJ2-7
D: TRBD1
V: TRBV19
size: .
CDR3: CASSDRGVPYEQYF
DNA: TGTGCCAGTAGCGACAGGGGGGTTCCGTACGAGCAGTACTTC

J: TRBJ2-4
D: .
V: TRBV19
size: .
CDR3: CASSPRGVKNIQYF
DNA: TGTGCCAGTAGTCCCAGGGGCGTCAAAAACATTCAGTACTTC

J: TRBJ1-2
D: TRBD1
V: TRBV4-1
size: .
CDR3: CASSQATGGVSYGYTF
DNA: TGCGCCAGCAGCCAAGCGACAGGGGGCGTTAGCTATGGCTACACCTTC

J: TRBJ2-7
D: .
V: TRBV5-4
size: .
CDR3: CASSRAGASSYEQYF
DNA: TGTGCCAGCAGCCGAGCGGGCGCAAGCTCCTACGAGCAGTACTTC

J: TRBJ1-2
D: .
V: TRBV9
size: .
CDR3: CASSVVGTGGLYGYTF
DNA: TGTGCCAGCAGCGTAGTAGGGACGGGAGGGCTCTATGGCTACACCTTC

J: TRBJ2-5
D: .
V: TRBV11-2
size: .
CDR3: CASSLGRRGQETQYF
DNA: TGTGCCAGCAGCTTAGGGAGACGGGGCCAAGAGACCCAGTACTTC

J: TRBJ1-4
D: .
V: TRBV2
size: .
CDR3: CASSERRGDEKLFF
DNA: TGTGCCAGCAGTGAACGGCGGGGGGACGAAAAACTGTTTTTT

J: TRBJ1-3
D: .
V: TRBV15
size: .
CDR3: CATSRDPNSGNTIYF
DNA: TGTGCCACCAGCAGAGATCCCAACTCTGGAAACACCATATATTTT

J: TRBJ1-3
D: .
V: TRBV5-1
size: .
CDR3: CASSAGPKRPGGNTIYF
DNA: TGCGCCAGCAGCGCCGGACCTAAACGACCGGGGGGAAACACCATATATTTT

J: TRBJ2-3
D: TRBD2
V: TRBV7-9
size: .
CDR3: CASSFPFRLAGSTDTQYF
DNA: TGTGCCAGCAGCTTTCCATTTCGACTAGCGGGTAGCACAGATACGCAGTATTTT

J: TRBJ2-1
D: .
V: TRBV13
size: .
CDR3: CASSSGWDLPFF
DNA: TGTGCCAGCAGCTCTGGGTGGGACCTCCCGTTCTTC

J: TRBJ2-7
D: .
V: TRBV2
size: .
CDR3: CAIFWNYEQYF
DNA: TGTGCCATTTTTTGGAACTACGAGCAGTACTTC

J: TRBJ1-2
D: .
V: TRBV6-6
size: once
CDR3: CAQSQTGDYGYTF
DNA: TGTGCCCAGAGCCAGACGGGGGACTATGGCTACACCTTC

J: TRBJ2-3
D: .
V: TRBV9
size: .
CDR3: CASSAQSSPNTDTQYF
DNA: TGTGCCAGCAGCGCCCAATCCAGCCCCAACACAGATACGCAGTATTTT

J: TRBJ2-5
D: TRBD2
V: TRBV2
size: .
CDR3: CASKGLAGGHSSQETQYF
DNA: TGTGCCAGCAAAGGACTAGCGGGGGGACACTCCAGTCAGGAGACCCAGTACTTC

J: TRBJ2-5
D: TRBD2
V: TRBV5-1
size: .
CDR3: CASSPGVAGYQETQYF
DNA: TGCGCCAGCAGCCCCGGGGTAGCGGGGTACCAAGAGACCCAGTACTTC

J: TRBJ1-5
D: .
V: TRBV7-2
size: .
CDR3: CASSSRTGNQPQHF
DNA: TGTGCCAGCAGCTCCCGGACCGGAAATCAGCCCCAGCATTTT

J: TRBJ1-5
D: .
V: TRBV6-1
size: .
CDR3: CASNRDSDPNQPQHF
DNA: TGTGCCAGCAACCGGGACTCAGACCCCAATCAGCCCCAGCATTTT

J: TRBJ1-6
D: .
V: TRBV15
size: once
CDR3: CATSRDLAREGRNSPLHF
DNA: TGTGCCACCAGCAGAGACCTGGCCCGGGAAGGCCGTAATTCACCCCTCCACTTT

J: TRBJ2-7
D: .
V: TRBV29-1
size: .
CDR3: CSVEAGYEQYF
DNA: TGCAGCGTTGAAGCGGGCTACGAGCAGTACTTC

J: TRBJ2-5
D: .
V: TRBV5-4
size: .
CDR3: CASSLYRGNQETQYF
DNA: TGTGCCAGCAGCCTATACCGGGGAAACCAAGAGACCCAGTACTTC

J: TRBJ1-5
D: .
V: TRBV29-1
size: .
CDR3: CSVEAPGQNAQHF
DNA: TGCAGCGTTGAAGCACCCGGGCAGAACGCCCAGCATTTT

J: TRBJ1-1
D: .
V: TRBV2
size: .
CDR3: CAGGDYTEAFF
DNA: TGTGCCGGAGGGGATTACACTGAAGCTTTCTTT

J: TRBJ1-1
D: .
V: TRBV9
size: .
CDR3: CASSVANSMNTEAFF
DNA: TGTGCCAGCAGCGTAGCTAATTCCATGAACACTGAAGCTTTCTTT

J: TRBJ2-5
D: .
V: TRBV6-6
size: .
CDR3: CASSYPRDQETQYF
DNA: TGTGCCAGCAGTTACCCCAGGGACCAAGAGACCCAGTACTTC

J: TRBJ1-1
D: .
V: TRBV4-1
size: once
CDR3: CASSLRDGLNTEAFF
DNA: TGCGCCAGCAGCCTCCGGGACGGATTGAACACTGAAGCTTTCTTT

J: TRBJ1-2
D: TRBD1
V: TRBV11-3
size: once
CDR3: CASSFGQVVSYTF
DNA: TGTGCCAGCAGCTTCGGACAGGTTGTGAGCTACACCTTC

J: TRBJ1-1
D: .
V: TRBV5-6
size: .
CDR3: CASSLEGNTEAFF
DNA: TGTGCCAGCAGCTTGGAAGGAAACACTGAAGCTTTCTTT

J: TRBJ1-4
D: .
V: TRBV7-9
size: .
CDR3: CASSSDSLKLFF
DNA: TGTGCCAGCAGCTCCGACAGCTTAAAACTGTTTTTT

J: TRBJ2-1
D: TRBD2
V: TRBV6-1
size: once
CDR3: CATHSGVSSYNEQFF
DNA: TGTGCCACACATAGCGGGGTGAGCTCCTACAATGAGCAGTTCTTC

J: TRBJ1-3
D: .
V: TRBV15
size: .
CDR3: CATSGSTGNTIYF
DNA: TGTGCCACCAGCGGGTCCACTGGAAACACCATATATTTT

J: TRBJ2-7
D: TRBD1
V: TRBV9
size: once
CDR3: CASSPEGQLTYEQYF
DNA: TGTGCCAGCAGCCCCGAGGGACAGCTGACCTACGAGCAGTACTTC

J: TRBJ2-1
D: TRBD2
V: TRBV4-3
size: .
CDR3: CASSQGVAGGDEQFF
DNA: TGCGCCAGCAGCCAAGGCGTAGCGGGGGGAGATGAGCAGTTCTTC

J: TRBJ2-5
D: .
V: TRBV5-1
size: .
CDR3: CASSPPGRQETQYF
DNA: TGCGCCAGCAGCCCACCGGGACGGCAAGAGACCCAGTACTTC

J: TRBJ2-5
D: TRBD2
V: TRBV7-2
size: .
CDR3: CASSYGLAGGETQYF
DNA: TGTGCCAGCAGCTACGGACTAGCGGGGGGGGAGACCCAGTACTTC

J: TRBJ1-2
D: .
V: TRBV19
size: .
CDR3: CASSIERRYREYGYTF
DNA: TGTGCCAGTAGTATAGAGCGGCGGTACCGGGAGTATGGCTACACCTTC

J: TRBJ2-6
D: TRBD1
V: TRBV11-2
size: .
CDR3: CASSFAGGPSGANVLTF
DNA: TGTGCCAGCAGCTTCGCAGGGGGCCCCTCTGGGGCCAACGTCCTGACTTTC

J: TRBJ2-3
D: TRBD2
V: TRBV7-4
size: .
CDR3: CASSLDSGGACTDTQYF
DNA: TGTGCCAGCAGCTTAGATTCCGGGGGGGCGTGCACAGATACGCAGTATTTT

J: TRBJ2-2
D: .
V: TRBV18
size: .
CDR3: CASSTYQNTGELFF
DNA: TGTGCCAGCTCAACCTATCAGAACACCGGGGAGCTGTTTTTT

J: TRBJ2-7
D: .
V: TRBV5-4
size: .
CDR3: CASSLRGAYEQYF
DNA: TGTGCCAGCAGCTTGCGAGGCGCATACGAGCAGTACTTC